Following are 21 T cell receptor beta chains from one sample sequenced in a study of T cell responses to AZD1222 COVID-19 vaccine. Libraries were prepared by immunoSEQ multiplex PCR; TCRdb keeps only in-frame clonotypes and omits some of them. The sample carries fewer than 100,000 clones, 90% to 95% recorded once. Specimen: peripheral blood, collected on day 0 of AZD1222 vaccination. Receptor source: an adult in good health.

CDR3 DNA sequence: TGTGCCAGCAGCCACCTCCGGGCCAGTTCCTACGAGCAGTACTTC. As protein: CASSHLRASSYEQYF. The chain is built from TRBV7-3 and TRBJ2-7; D is uncertain. This CDR3 comprises 15 residues. CDR1 SGHTA and CDR2 FQGTGA come from the germline V gene. The germline V and J ends were trimmed by 5 bases and 1 base, with 15 bases remaining between them.

The gene calls are TRBV14 and TRBJ1-2, with unresolved D. Germline values: CDR1 SGHDN, CDR2 FVKESK. V was cut by 0 bases and J by 13 bases, with 12 bases left in between. CDR3 length: 12 amino acids. For the CDR3, the DNA is TGTGCCAGCAGCCAAGATTCGATATCGACCACCTTC. As protein: CASSQDSISTTF.

The chain carries TRBV6-5 and TRBJ2-7; D remains ambiguous. Between the trimmed V and J ends, which lost 5 bases and 2 bases, there was a span of 13 bases. Per germline, CDR1 MNHEY and CDR2 SVGAGI. The length of the CDR3 is 14 residues. The CDR3 here is CASSLGRSAYEQYF. The DNA of the CDR3 is TGTGCCAGCAGTCTAGGACGGTCCGCCTACGAGCAGTACTTC.

The chain links TRBV18 to TRBJ1-1, with D perhaps matching TRBD1 (5 bases). Germline CDR1 and CDR2: KGHSH and LQKENI. The CDR3 has 18 amino acids. The germline V and J ends were trimmed by 1 base and 4 bases, with 22 bases remaining between them. The CDR3 region is CASSPQETVPAGGTEAFF. The CDR3 DNA sequence: TGTGCCAGCTCACCACAGGAGACAGTGCCCGCTGGTGGCACTGAAGCTTTCTTT.

V gene TRBV19 combines with J gene TRBJ2-4, with 10 bases matching TRBD2. With 0 bases clipped from V and 1 base from J, the junction kept 12 bases outside the gene matches. Germline CDR1 and CDR2: LNHDA and SQIVND (reference sequence). The CDR3 has 20 residues. The CDR3 loop reads CASSIEGSSGRVSAKNIQYF. In DNA, the CDR3 is TGTGCCAGTAGTATAGAGGGGTCTAGCGGGAGAGTTTCGGCCAAAAACATTCAGTACTTC.

This sequence joins TRBV11-1 and TRBJ2-1, with D uncertain. The germline V and J ends were trimmed by 1 base and 9 bases, with 4 bases remaining between them. Germline V gene lookup returns CDR1 SGHAT and CDR2 FQDESV (reference sequence). The CDR3 has 11 residues. The CDR3 DNA follows: TGTGCCAGCAGCTTAGAGGGTGAGCAGTTCTTC. This encodes CASSLEGEQFF.

The chain joins TRBV6-5 to TRBJ2-3; TRBD1 aligns across 9 bases. Germline-derived CDR1 and CDR2 are MNHEY and SVGAGI. The CDR3 totals 15 residues. With V trimmed by 6 bases and J by 0 bases, 4 bases remained unmatched. CDR3: CASRRDRVSTDTQYF. In nucleotides, the CDR3 is TGTGCCAGCAGAAGGGACAGGGTTAGCACAGATACGCAGTATTTT.

This CDR3 reads CASSYSNTRREAFF. In DNA form, the CDR3 reads TGTGCCAGCAGTTACTCGAATACGCGCCGGGAAGCTTTCTTT. The chain joins TRBV6-6 to TRBJ1-1; D is unclear. Trimming cost V 0 bases and J 8 bases, with 13 bases left between them. Germline CDR1 and CDR2: MNHNY and SVGAGI (reference sequence). The length of the CDR3 is 14 residues.

The rearrangement links TRBV5-4 to TRBJ2-3; TRBD2 matches at 11 bases. CDR3 length: 14 amino acids. V was pared by 1 base and J by 8 bases, with 3 bases of the junction left unmatched. The germline gives CDR1 SGHNT, CDR2 YYREEE (reference sequence). CDR3 nucleotide sequence: TGTGCCAGCAGCTTGCCTAGCGGGGGGCCTACGCAGTATTTT. Translation: CASSLPSGGPTQYF.

Here the CDR3 reads CASSLGLSSYNSPLHF. DNA of the CDR3: TGTGCCAGCAGTTTAGGATTAAGCTCCTATAATTCACCCCTCCACTTT. The V gene is TRBV28, the J gene TRBJ1-6; D not certain. CDR3 length: 16 amino acids. V dropped 2 bases and J dropped 0 bases, with 8 bases sitting between them. Germline CDR1 and CDR2: MDHEN and SYDVKM.

The gene calls are TRBV6-5 and TRBJ2-3; D remains ambiguous. The CDR3 runs 15 residues. Germline CDR1 is MNHEY and CDR2 is SVGAGI. Trimming took off 4 bases at V and 6 bases at J, with 17 bases between the two ends. Here the CDR3 DNA reads TGTGCCAGCAGTTCCCCGCTACAAGGCCCGGATACGCAGTATTTT. It encodes CASSSPLQGPDTQYF.

The V call is TRBV7-9, the J call TRBJ2-2, with a weak D call TRBD1 (7 bases). CDR3 size: 13 residues. The V end was cut by 5 bases, the J end by 6 bases, with 10 bases between. Germline lookup yields CDR1 SEHNR and CDR2 FQNEAQ (reference sequence). CDR3 loop: CASSPRGAGELFF. CDR3 in DNA: TGTGCCAGCAGCCCCAGGGGGGCCGGGGAGCTGTTTTTT. Full variable domain (outside the CDR3, taken from reference TRBV7-9 and TRBJ2-2): DTGVSQNPRHKITKRGQNVTFRCDPISEHNRLYWYRQTLGQGPEFLTYFQNEAQLEKSRLLSDRFSAERPKGSFSTLEIQRTEQGDSAMYLCASSPRGAGELFFGEGSRLTVL.

V is TRBV7-3 and J is TRBJ2-3, with 11 bases lining up with TRBD1. V lost 2 bases and J lost 5; bases outside the gene matches: 6. CDR3 size: 16 residues. Germline V gives CDR1 SGHTA, CDR2 FQGTGA. The CDR3: CASSLDSGTGGDTQYF. Written as DNA, the CDR3 is TGTGCCAGCAGCTTAGACTCCGGGACAGGGGGAGATACGCAGTATTTT.

The V gene is TRBV9, the J gene TRBJ1-2, with unresolved D. The CDR3 extends over 14 amino acids. V shed 5 bases and J shed 1 base, with 12 bases lying between them. Germline V CDR1 and CDR2: SGDLS, YYNGEE. CDR3 in DNA: TGTGCCAGCAGGGGGAGTGAGGTTAACTATGGCTACACCTTC. Translating it yields CASRGSEVNYGYTF.

This rearrangement joins TRBV6-1 to TRBJ1-2, with D maybe TRBD1 (5 bases). V was clipped by 2 bases and J by 5 bases, with 12 bases between them. The CDR3 loop spans 14 amino acids. Germline V gene sequence: CDR1 MNHNS, CDR2 SASEGT. For the CDR3, the DNA is TGTGCCAGCAGTGAAATGGGGGTACCTTATGGCTACACCTTC. Its protein is CASSEMGVPYGYTF.

Of note for this clone: No DNA is shown, since the ends of the CDR3 on it are uncertain; the CDR3 is the one TCRdb lists. This chain joins TRBV2 and TRBJ1-3; the table assigns TRBD1, which was not confirmed against the DNA. The CDR3 sequence runs 15 residues, both termini included. From germline, CDR1 is SNHLY and CDR2 FYNNEI. The CDR3 protein is CASSLDKATGNTIYF.

The CDR3 loop is CASSVTDTNSPLHF. In DNA form, the CDR3 reads TGTGCCAGCAGCGTGACAGATACTAATTCACCCCTCCACTTT. The rearrangement joins TRBV5-5 to TRBJ1-6, with a weak D call TRBD1 (5 bases). Germline assignment: CDR1 SGHKS and CDR2 YYEKEE (reference sequence). V was pared by 4 bases and J by 6 bases, with 11 bases between. This CDR3 spans 14 amino acids.

The chain couples TRBV21-1 to TRBJ2-7; whether TRBD1, the table's D call, matches the DNA was not checked. TRBV21-1 is a recognized pseudogene. This CDR3 contains 11 residues. The CDR3 DNA follows: TGTGCCAGCACCAACAGTTACGAGCAGTACTTC. It yields the protein CASTNSYEQYF.

The V call is TRBV18, the J call TRBJ1-3; 11 bases line up with TRBD1. Germline assignment: CDR1 KGHSH and CDR2 LQKENI. V lost 3 bases to trimming and J lost 2 bases; unmatched junction nucleotides: 3. This CDR3 is built from 16 residues. Here the CDR3 reads CASSPPGQGAGNTIYF. The CDR3 DNA reads TGTGCCAGCTCACCGCCGGGACAGGGGGCTGGAAACACCATATATTTT.

This clone was counted a single time. The gene calls are TRBV11-2 and TRBJ2-3; D possibly corresponds to TRBD2 (6 bases). In germline, CDR1 is SGHAT, CDR2 FQNNGV. The V end was cut by 7 bases, the J end by 2 bases, with 16 bases between. The CDR3 runs 15 residues. The CDR3, as DNA: TGTGCCAGCAACCTGATGGGGGGAAACACAGATACGCAGTATTTT. Translated: CASNLMGGNTDTQYF.

This clone was counted once. The chain combines TRBV6-6 with TRBJ2-7; D might be TRBD1 (5 bases). The CDR3 spans 12 residues. Trimming stripped 4 bases from V and 2 bases from J, with 6 bases between. The germline CDR1 and CDR2 sequences are MNHNY and SVGAGI (reference sequence). In nucleotides, the CDR3 is TGTGCCAGCAGTTCCAGGGCCTACGAGCAGTACTTC. It codes for CASSSRAYEQYF.